The 2 T cell receptor beta chains below were found in one sample sequenced in a study of T cell clusters in autoimmune cytopenias. TRB amplification used 250 ng of peripheral blood genomic DNA. One tube held mixed TRB-A and TRB-B primer pools for touch-down PCR. TCRdb reprocessed the multiplex PCR reads and keeps a single row for each CDR3 protein, giving no DNA. The data include 6,000 to 9,000 distinct CDR3 sequences; the top ten clones carry about 15%. Source material: peripheral blood. The origin of the receptors is a human donor with an autoimmune cytopenia or autoimmune hepatitis (not recorded which).

This sequence joins TRBV12-3 or TRBV12-4 and TRBJ1-6; the D call from TCRdb, TRBD1, cannot be confirmed without DNA. The CDR3 extends over 13 amino acids. The CDR3 reads CASSRDSNSPLHF.

This clonotype is called medium-sized (0.01 to 0.1%) based on its frequency. V is TRBV19 and J is TRBJ2-1; lacking DNA, the TRBD2 call made by TCRdb goes unchecked. The CDR3 is made up of 18 amino acids. Per germline, CDR1 LNHDA and CDR2 SQIVND (reference sequence). The CDR3 sequence: CASSIREAGGRHGNEQFF.